This T cell receptor beta chain is from a study of T cell responses to AZD1222 COVID-19 vaccine. Study results and limitations: Females made up more of the donors, who were largely white British, and clonal diversity may have come out too low. Baseline serology detected seropositivity in only a handful of AZD1222 recipients. The study found vaccine-associated CD4 TCRs spanning spike, dominant at 160-218 and 743-854. Among spike-specific TCRs, nearly half reportedly target unmutated variant regions.

The table came from immunoSEQ multiplex PCR; TCRdb's copy has only in-frame clones and leaves some out. The table shows under 150,000 clones, with about 93% occurring only once. Regarding this clone: The target antigen is unknown.

The sequences come from peripheral blood, collected on day 0 of AZD1222 vaccination. This TCR was recovered from an adult in good health.

The CDR3 bases are TGTGCCACCAGTGAGACCGGGACGAACACCGGGGAGCTGTTTTTT. Translating gives CATSETGTNTGELFF. The rearrangement uses TRBV24-1 and TRBJ2-2; D perhaps matches TRBD2 (5 bases). The CDR3 runs 15 residues. Germline V CDR1 and CDR2: KGHDR, SFDVKD. V was cut by 4 bases and J by 0 bases, with 8 bases left in between.